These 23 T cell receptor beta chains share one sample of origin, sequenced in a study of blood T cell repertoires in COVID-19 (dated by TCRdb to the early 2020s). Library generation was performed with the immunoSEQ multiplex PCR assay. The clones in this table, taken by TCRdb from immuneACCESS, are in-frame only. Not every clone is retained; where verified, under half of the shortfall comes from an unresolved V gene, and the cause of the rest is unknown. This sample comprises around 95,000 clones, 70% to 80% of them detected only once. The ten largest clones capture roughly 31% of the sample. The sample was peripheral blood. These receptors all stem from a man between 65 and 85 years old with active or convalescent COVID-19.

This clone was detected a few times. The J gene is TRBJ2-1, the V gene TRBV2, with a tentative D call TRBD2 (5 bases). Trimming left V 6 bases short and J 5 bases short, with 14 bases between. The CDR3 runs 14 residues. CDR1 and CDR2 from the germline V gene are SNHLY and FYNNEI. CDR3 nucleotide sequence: TGTGCCAGCAGGACACTAGGACCTGACAATGAGCAGTTCTTC. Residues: CASRTLGPDNEQFF.

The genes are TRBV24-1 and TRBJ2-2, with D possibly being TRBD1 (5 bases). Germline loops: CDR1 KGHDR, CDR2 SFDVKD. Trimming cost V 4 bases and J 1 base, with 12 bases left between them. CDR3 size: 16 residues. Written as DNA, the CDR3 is TGTGCCACCAGTGACTGGGGCTGGGAGAACACCGGGGAGCTGTTTTTT. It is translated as CATSDWGWENTGELFF.

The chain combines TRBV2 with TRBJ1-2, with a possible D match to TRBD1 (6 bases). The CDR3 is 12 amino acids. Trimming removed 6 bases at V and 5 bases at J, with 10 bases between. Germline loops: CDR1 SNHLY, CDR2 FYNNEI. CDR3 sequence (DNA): TGTGCCAGCAGGGAGGGGGGGTATGGCTACACCTTC. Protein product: CASREGGYGYTF.

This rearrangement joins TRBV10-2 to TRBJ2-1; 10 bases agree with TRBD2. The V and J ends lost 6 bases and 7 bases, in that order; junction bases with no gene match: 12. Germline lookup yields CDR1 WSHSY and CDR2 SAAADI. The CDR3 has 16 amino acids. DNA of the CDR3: TGCGCCAGCAGCGGGACTAGCGCCAAGCGACGGAATGAGCAGTTCTTC. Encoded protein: CASSGTSAKRRNEQFF.

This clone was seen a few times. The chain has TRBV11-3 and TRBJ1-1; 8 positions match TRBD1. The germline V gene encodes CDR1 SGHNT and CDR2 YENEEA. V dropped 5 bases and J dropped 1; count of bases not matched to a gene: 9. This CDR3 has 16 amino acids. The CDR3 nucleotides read TGTGCCAGCAGCACAGGGGGGGCAGGGGCGAACACTGAAGCTTTCTTT. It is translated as CASSTGGAGANTEAFF.

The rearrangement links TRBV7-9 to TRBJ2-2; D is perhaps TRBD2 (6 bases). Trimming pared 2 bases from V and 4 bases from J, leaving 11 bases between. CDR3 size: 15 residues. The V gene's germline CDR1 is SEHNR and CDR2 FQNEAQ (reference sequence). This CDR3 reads CASSLSAGPTGELFF. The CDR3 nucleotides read TGTGCCAGCAGCTTATCGGCGGGACCCACCGGGGAGCTGTTTTTT. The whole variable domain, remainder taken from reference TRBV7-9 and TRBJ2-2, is DTGVSQNPRHKITKRGQNVTFRCDPISEHNRLYWYRQTLGQGPEFLTYFQNEAQLEKSRLLSDRFSAERPKGSFSTLEIQRTEQGDSAMYLCASSLSAGPTGELFFGEGSRLTVL.

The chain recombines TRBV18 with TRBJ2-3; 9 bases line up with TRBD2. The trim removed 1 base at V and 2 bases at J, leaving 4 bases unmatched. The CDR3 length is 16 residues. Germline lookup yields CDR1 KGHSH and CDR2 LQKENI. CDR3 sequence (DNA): TGTGCCAGCTCACCACTGTCTAGCGGGGCCACAGATACGCAGTATTTT. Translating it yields CASSPLSSGATDTQYF.

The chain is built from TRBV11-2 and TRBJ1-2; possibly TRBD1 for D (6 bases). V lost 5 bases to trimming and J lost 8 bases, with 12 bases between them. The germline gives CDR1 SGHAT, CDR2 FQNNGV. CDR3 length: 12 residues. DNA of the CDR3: TGTGCCAGCAGCGGAGACAGGTGGGGCTACACCTTC. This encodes CASSGDRWGYTF.

The CDR3 DNA reads TGTGCCAGCAGTGAATGGGGCGGGAGGGCTGAAGAGCAGTACTTC. Its protein product is CASSEWGGRAEEQYF. The chain joins TRBV25-1 to TRBJ2-7; 9 nucleotides line up with TRBD2. The V gene's germline CDR1 is MGHDK and CDR2 SYGVNS. CDR3 length: 15 residues. Trimming took 1 base from V and 7 from J; bases not matched to a gene: 8.

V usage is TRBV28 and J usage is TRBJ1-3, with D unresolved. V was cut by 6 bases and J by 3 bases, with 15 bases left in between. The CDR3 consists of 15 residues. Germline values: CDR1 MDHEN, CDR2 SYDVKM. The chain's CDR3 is CASRSFGGSGNTIYF. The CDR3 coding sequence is TGTGCCAGCAGGTCCTTTGGAGGGAGTGGAAACACCATATATTTT.

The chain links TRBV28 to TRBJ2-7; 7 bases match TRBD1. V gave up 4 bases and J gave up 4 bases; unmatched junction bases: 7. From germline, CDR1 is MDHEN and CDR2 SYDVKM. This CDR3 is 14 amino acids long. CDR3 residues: CASSYPGTDYEQYF. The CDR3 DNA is TGTGCCAGCAGTTATCCCGGGACAGATTACGAGCAGTACTTC.

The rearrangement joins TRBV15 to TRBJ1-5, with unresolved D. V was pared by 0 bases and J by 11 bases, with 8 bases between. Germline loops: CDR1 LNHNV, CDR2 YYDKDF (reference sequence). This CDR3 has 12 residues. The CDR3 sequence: CATSRETGSQHF. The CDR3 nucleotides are TGTGCCACCAGCAGAGAAACGGGGTCCCAGCATTTT. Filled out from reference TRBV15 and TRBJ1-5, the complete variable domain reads DAMVIQNPRYQVTQFGKPVTLSCSQTLNHNVMYWYQQKSSQAPKLLFHYYDKDFNNEADTPDNFQSRRPNTSFCFLDIRSPGLGDTAMYLCATSRETGSQHFGDGTRLSIL.

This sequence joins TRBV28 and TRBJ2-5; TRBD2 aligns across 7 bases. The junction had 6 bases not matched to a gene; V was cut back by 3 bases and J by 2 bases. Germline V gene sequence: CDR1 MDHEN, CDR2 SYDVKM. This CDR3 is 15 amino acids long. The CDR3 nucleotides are TGTGCCAGCAGTTTCCAGGGACTACCACAAGAGACCCAGTACTTC. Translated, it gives CASSFQGLPQETQYF.

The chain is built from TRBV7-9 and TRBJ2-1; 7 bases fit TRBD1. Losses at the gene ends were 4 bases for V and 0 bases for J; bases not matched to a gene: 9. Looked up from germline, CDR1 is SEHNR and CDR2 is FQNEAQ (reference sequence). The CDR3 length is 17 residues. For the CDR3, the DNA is TGTGCCAGCAGCTGGGCCACCGGGACAGTCTCCTACAATGAGCAGTTCTTC. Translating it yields CASSWATGTVSYNEQFF.

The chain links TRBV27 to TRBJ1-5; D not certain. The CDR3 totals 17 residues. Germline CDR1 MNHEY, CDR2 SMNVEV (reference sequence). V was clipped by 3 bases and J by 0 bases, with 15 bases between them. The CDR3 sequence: CASSLSTGGGSNQPQHF. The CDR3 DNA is TGTGCCAGCAGTTTGTCCACTGGTGGTGGTAGCAATCAGCCCCAGCATTTT.

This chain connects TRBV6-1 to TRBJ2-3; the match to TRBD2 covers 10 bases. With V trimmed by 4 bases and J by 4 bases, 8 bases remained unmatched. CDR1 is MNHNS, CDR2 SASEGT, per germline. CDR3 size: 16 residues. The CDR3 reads CASSALAGVIPDTQYF. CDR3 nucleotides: TGTGCCAGCAGTGCTCTAGCGGGAGTAATCCCAGATACGCAGTATTTT.

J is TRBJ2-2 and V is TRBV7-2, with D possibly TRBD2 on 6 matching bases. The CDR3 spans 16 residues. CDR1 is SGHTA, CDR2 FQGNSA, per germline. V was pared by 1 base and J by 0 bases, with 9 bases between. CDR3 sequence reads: CASSLGGLPNTGELFF. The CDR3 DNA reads TGTGCCAGCAGCTTAGGGGGACTGCCGAACACCGGGGAGCTGTTTTTT.

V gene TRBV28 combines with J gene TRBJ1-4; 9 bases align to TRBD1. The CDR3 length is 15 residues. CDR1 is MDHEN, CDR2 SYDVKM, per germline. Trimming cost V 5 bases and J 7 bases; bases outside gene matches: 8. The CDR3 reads CASSPAGQGGEKLFF. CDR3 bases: TGTGCCAGCAGTCCAGCGGGACAGGGCGGTGAAAAACTGTTTTTT.

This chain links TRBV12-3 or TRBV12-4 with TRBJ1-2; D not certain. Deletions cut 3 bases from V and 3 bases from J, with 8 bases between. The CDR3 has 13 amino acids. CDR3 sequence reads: CASSFGRYYGYTF. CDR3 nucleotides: TGTGCCAGCAGTTTCGGGAGGTACTATGGCTACACCTTC.

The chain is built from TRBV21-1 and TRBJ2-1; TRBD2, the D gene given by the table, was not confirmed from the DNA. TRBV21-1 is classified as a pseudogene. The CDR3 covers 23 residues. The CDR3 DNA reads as TGTGCCAGCAGCAAATGCGGGACTAGCGGGAGGCGCGAAAATAGTCCGTTCGTCAATGAGCAGTTCTTC. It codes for CASSKCGTSGRRENSPFVNEQFF.

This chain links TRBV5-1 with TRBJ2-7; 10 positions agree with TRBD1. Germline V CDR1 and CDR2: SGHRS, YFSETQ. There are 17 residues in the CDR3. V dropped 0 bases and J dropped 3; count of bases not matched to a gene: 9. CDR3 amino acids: CASSLALQGQGRYEQYF. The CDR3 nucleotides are TGCGCCAGCAGCTTGGCCCTCCAGGGACAGGGGCGCTACGAGCAGTACTTC. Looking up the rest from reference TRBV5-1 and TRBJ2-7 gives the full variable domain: KAGVTQTPRYLIKTRGQQVTLSCSPISGHRSVSWYQQTPGQGLQFLFEYFSETQRNKGNFPGRFSGRQFSNSRSEMNVSTLELGDSALYLCASSLALQGQGRYEQYFGPGTRLTVT.

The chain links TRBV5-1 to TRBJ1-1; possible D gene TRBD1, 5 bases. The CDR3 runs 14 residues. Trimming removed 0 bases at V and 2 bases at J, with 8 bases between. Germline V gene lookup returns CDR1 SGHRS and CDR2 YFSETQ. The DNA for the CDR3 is TGCGCCAGCAGCTTGGCGCAGGGTAACACTGAAGCTTTCTTT. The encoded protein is CASSLAQGNTEAFF.

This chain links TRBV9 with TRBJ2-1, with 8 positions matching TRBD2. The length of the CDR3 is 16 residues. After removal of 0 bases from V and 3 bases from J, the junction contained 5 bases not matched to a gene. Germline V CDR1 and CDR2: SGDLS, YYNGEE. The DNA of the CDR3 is TGTGCCAGCAGCGTAGAGGCGGGAGGATTCTACAATGAGCAGTTCTTC. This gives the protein CASSVEAGGFYNEQFF.